This T cell receptor (beta chain) was profiled in a study of blood T cell repertoires in COVID-19. Overall study context: The study drew acute and convalescent COVID-19 samples from the United States, Italy and Spain. The analysed material was cDNA or gDNA that came from T cells, B-cell-depleted T cells, or PBMCs.

After removal of 5 bases from V and 12 bases from J, the junction contained 11 bases not matched to a gene. There are 13 residues in the CDR3. Germline lookup yields CDR1 SEHNR and CDR2 FQNEAQ (reference sequence). As handled by the study authors: The assay estimated nucleated cells by amplifying reference gene primers. The assay was immunoSEQ multiplex PCR, and TCRdb's table has in-frame clones only and misses some. V and J calls and clone size are as listed in that table; D and trimming were resolved from the DNA. The table includes about 120,000 clones, 70% to 90% detected once. The chain couples TRBV7-9 to TRBJ2-7; TRBD2 matches 9 bases. Sequencing was performed on peripheral blood. This sequence was found in a woman in her 50s with acute or convalescent COVID-19. CDR3 loop: CASSAHGTSPGYF. Written as DNA, the CDR3 is TGTGCCAGCAGCGCGCATGGGACTAGCCCCGGGTACTTC.